This T cell receptor beta chain stems from a study of blood T cell repertoires in COVID-19. Here immunoSEQ multiplex PCR was the method, and the copy in TCRdb shows in-frame clones only, minus some. This sample yields 150,000 or so clones, of which around 83% are seen a single time; 1.5% to 2% belongs to the top ten. Input material: peripheral blood. The TCR was taken from a human donor in a cohort sampled during active COVID-19.

The CDR3 region has the DNA TGTGCCAGCAGTTATGGTTCGGGAGGGCCGTTCGATGAGCAGTTCTTC. Protein sequence: CASSYGSGGPFDEQFF. V is TRBV6-2 or TRBV6-3 and J is TRBJ2-1; TRBD2 matches at 8 bases. Germline CDR1 is MNHEY and CDR2 is SVGEGT. Trimming cost V 3 bases and J 8 bases; bases outside gene matches: 12. The CDR3 sequence is 16 residues long.